Detailed here is one T cell receptor (beta chain). This CDR3 region has 16 residues. V shed 3 bases and J shed 0 bases, with 12 bases lying between them. From germline, CDR1 is DFQATT and CDR2 SNEGSKA (reference sequence). TCRdb reprocessed the RT-PCR reads with MiXCR, giving one entry per CDR3 protein. The sample includes almost 700,000 distinct CDR3 sequences, around 14% of them seen just once. Specimen: memory CD4+ T cells from blood. This sequence originates from a female donor in good health, serving as a healthy control. This chain uses TRBV20-1 with TRBJ2-6, with TRBD2 as a possible D gene (5 bases). The CDR3 region has the DNA TGCAGTGCTAGGGAGCGGTTTTACTCTGGGGCCAACGTCCTGACTTTC. Translating gives CSARERFYSGANVLTF.